This T cell receptor (beta chain) was obtained from a study of shared clonotypes between healthy human individuals. CD8 cells regarded as naive lacked CD45RO, were positively chosen for CCR7, and omitted terminally differentiated effector memory CD45RA+ cells. Study-wide results and caveats: Non-shared clonotypes displayed generation probabilities falling below those of clonotypes present in all four donors. Rarefaction demonstrated incomplete sorted-subset sequencing despite large depth. Naive subsets generally exceeded memory subsets in estimated richness.

The CDR3 has 12 residues. Germline V CDR1 and CDR2: SGHKS, YYEKEE (reference sequence). Trimming cost V 4 bases and J 3 bases, with 8 bases left between them. This table comes from immunoSEQ multiplex PCR, and its TCRdb copy is limited to in-frame clones, with some not included. The sample lists nearly 600,000 clones, around 95% occurring once. Worth noting for this clone: Antigen: not known.

Specimen: naive CD8+ T cells sorted from blood. The chain links TRBV5-5 to TRBJ2-7, with D possibly matching TRBD1 (5 bases). The receptor was isolated from a woman in her twenties or thirties in good health. The CDR3 sequence is CASSVDIYEQYF. DNA for the CDR3: TGTGCCAGCAGCGTGGACATCTACGAGCAGTACTTC.